This TCR beta chain originates from a study of T cells in Graves' hyperthyroidism and ophthalmopathy. Points from the study as a whole: Also found in blood were most expanded thyroid clonotypes above 0.001.

The germline V and J ends were trimmed by 5 bases and 10 bases, with 12 bases remaining between them. CDR3 length equals 12 residues. CDR1 is SGHTA and CDR2 is FQGNSA in the germline V gene. What was amplified from RNA transcripts were TCR beta CDR3 regions. When the TCR CDR3 underwent first-round RT-PCR, the HTBI primer set was used. MiXCR, run by TCRdb on the multiplex PCR reads, gives a single entry per CDR3 protein. The sample shows about 360,000 distinct CDR3 sequences, less than 15% of them seen only once. Diagnosis of hyperthyroidism was new in patients aged 18 to 65, and its duration was under 2 months. This clonotype was seen a handful of times. Its antigen is unknown.

The receptor was derived from a young woman with Graves' hyperthyroidism. The sequencing input was blood. This chain uses TRBV7-2 with TRBJ2-1; D not resolved. Written as DNA, the CDR3 is TGTGCCAGCAGCCGCCGGAGTGGGGAGCAGTTCTTC. This gives the protein CASSRRSGEQFF.